The clone carrying this T cell receptor beta chain has more than one count but fewer than ten. As yet, its antigen is unknown. This sample is part of a study of a mutant IDH1 vaccine in newly diagnosed glioma. In the study overall: In weeks 1, 3, 5, 7, 11, 15, 19 and 23, patients were vaccinated. The start of vaccination came 4-6 weeks after radiotherapy alone, or with temozolomide cycles.

J gave up 5 bases and V 5 bases, and 5 bases lay outside the gene matches. CDR3 length: 15 residues. Germline V CDR1 and CDR2: KGHSH, LQKENI. Only in-frame clones appear in the TCRdb table, and some are missing; sequencing was by immunoSEQ multiplex PCR. Found here are 30,000 to 40,000 clones, roughly 80% of them singletons; the top ten hold 5.1%. The time point was: week 23, last vaccination. Topical imiquimod accompanied each vaccine dose, which consisted of 300 ug of mutant IDH1 20-mer peptide. Newly diagnosed WHO grade 3 or 4 IDH1-mutant, ATRX-lost astrocytomas were identified in the donors. The receptor comes from a man aged 35 to 55 with glioma. The V gene is TRBV18, the J gene TRBJ2-7; 14 bases fit TRBD2. Source: PBMCs, taken from a glioma patient whose treatment included an IDH1 peptide vaccine. CDR3 DNA: TGTGCCAGCTCATCCGGACTAGCGGGAGGCAACGAGCAGTACTTC. Its protein is CASSSGLAGGNEQYF.